This T cell receptor beta chain was profiled in a study of T cells in Graves' hyperthyroidism and ophthalmopathy (dated 2019 in TCRdb). General notes on the study: Peripheral blood samples were taken at initial diagnosis, before any treatment was given. After blood sampling, hyperthyroidism patients were treated with methimazole at a starting dose of 30 mg daily, and ophthalmopathy patients were treated with high-dose intravenous methylprednisolone. The paper describes TCR Vbeta CDR3 sequencing of 135 peripheral blood samples, made up of roughly 40 ophthalmopathy patients, more than 70 hyperthyroidism patients and 17 progressor patients. The study also compared thyroid tissue and blood T-cell repertoires from more than 5 Graves' hyperthyroidism patients. The 100 discovery patients were randomly divided into training and test sets at a 7:3 ratio. A discovery cohort of fewer than 110 patients, about 43 with Graves' ophthalmopathy and about 58 with stable Graves' hyperthyroidism, was used to find distinguishing TCR V-J signatures. Whether ophthalmopathy could be predicted prospectively was tested in an independent validation cohort made up of approximately 19 hyperthyroidism patients plus 17 patients who later progressed to ophthalmopathy.

Ophthalmopathy patients had moderately to severely active disease, Clinical Activity Score of at least 3, NOSPECS grade of at least 4, and duration under 3 months. Exclusion was applied to patients with uncontrolled infections, other autoimmune diseases, pregnancy or lactation. Clinical symptoms, serum thyroxine and TRAb, thyroid ultrasound, and orbital computed tomography formed the basis for the diagnoses. PBMCs were separated from 10 ml of fresh peripheral blood using Ficoll-Paque density gradient centrifugation. Trizol reagent was used to extract total RNA, and RNA quality was then checked on an Agilent 2100 Bioanalyzer. This clonotype came up many times. The specificity of this receptor is unknown. No base-level quality is on record; no much larger clone is a single base apart. Findings and caveats that apply to the study as a whole: No statistical method was used to set the sample size in advance, and investigators knew the group allocation. Most expanded thyroid clonotypes (frequency above 0.001) were also found in blood, which suggests that blood repertoires may mirror thyroid immune responses. In cross-validation, a model built on a 13 V-J signature told ophthalmopathy apart from stable hyperthyroidism with under 90% sensitivity and 81% to 82% specificity, and in testing the same model reached 80%/75%. In validation, the model predicted progression to ophthalmopathy with just under 71% sensitivity and approximately 74% specificity, a median of approximately 6.7 months before onset.

The CDR3 sequence holds 15 residues, the cysteine and phenylalanine included. Kept here is only the CDR3 DNA, which spans 45 bases and is read in frame from base 1. CDR1 and CDR2 are read off the germline V gene (reference sequence) as LGHDT and YNNKEL. V and J are trimmed by 4 bases and 7 bases, and the gene matches miss 8 bases of the junction. Amplification of TCR beta CDR3 regions was carried out from RNA transcripts. A first-round RT-PCR of the TCR CDR3 used the HTBI primer set with the Qiagen OneStep RT-PCR kit. The libraries were constructed in a second round of multiplex PCR and then size-selected and purified. The libraries were sequenced on an Illumina HiSeq2000 using paired-end 100 bp reads. In the paper's pipeline: SOAPnuke was used to process the raw data, throwing out any read that contained adapters or uncalled bases, had a mean Phred below 15, or lacked an exact constant-primer or identifier match. COPE v1.2.5 was used to merge high-quality paired reads, and clonotypes were defined as unique nucleotide sequences. MiTCR v1.1 was used to align the clonotypes against IMGT TRBV, TRBD and TRBJ reference segments. The analysis was restricted to V-J combinations with a frequency above 0.0001, which together covered 99% to 99.2% of the repertoires. A TCS score was defined as the ratio of F50 (clonal expansion) to E x V (chaos), with BLOSUM62-based TCRdist applied between CDR3 peptides within each V-J. Welch's t-statistics and random forest reduced fewer than 550 V-J features to fewer than 15, which were used in a naive Bayes classifier (R e1071). The public reads were quality trimmed at Q25 with fastp and then assembled into clones with MiXCR by TCRdb, keeping productive beta chains. Every entry covers one CDR3 protein and lists the most common genes and DNA from its rows. Clone size and V and J calls follow TCRdb, not the original study. This sample gives around 570,000 distinct CDR3 sequences in total; about 20% of them show up just once. The ten largest clones take up about 45% of the sample.

This clonotype was sampled from a man aged 35 to 55 with Graves' ophthalmopathy. Sequenced: blood. This chain joins TRBV3-1 to TRBJ2-7, with TRBD2 matching 12 junction bases. The CDR3 corresponds to CASSRSLAGGGEQYF. In nucleotides, the sequence is TGTGCCAGCAGCCGAAGCCTAGCGGGAGGGGGAGAGCAGTACTTC.